The 24 T cell receptor beta chains reported below all come from one sample, sequenced in a study of CD8+ T cells in alopecia areata. Investigators isolated RNA and reverse transcribed it into cDNA to act as the sequencing template. Here immunoSEQ multiplex PCR was the method, and the copy in TCRdb shows in-frame clones only, minus some. This repertoire shows roughly 150,000 clones, about 60% found once; its top ten account for roughly 6.5%. The material was CD4+ T cells sorted from blood, obtained at week 0. The receptors here all came from a human donor with alopecia areata.

The DNA of the CDR3 is TGCAGCGTTGAAGGGCAGGTGTTTGGTGCTGAAGCTTTCTTT. It is translated as CSVEGQVFGAEAFF. The genes are TRBV29-1 and TRBJ1-1; no clear D gene. From germline, CDR1 is SQVTM and CDR2 ANQGSEA. This CDR3 has 14 residues. Deletions cut 1 base from V and 6 bases from J, with 15 bases between.

The chain couples TRBV6-5 to TRBJ1-6; a possible D gene is TRBD1 (5 bases). Trimming cost V 5 bases and J 7 bases, with 12 bases left between them. This CDR3 spans 14 amino acids. Germline V gives CDR1 MNHEY, CDR2 SVGAGI. The CDR3 spells CASSRTEGNSPLHF. The CDR3 DNA follows: TGTGCCAGCAGTCGTACAGAGGGGAATTCACCCCTCCACTTT.

This chain joins TRBV29-1 and TRBJ1-5, with D tentatively TRBD1 (5 bases). The germline CDR1 and CDR2 sequences are SQVTM and ANQGSEA. The CDR3 sequence is 13 residues long. V was cut by 4 bases and J by 4 bases, with 11 bases left in between. This chain's CDR3 is CSVVDSINQPQHF. In DNA, the CDR3 is TGCAGCGTTGTTGACAGCATTAATCAGCCCCAGCATTTT. Full variable domain (missing parts from reference TRBV29-1 and TRBJ1-5): SAVISQKPSRDICQRGTSLTIQCQVDSQVTMMFWYRQQPGQSLTLIATANQGSEATYESGFVIDKFPISRPNLTFSTLTVSNMSPEDSSIYLCSVVDSINQPQHFGDGTRLSIL.

This clone was observed a handful of times. The chain couples TRBV29-1 to TRBJ1-2; no firm D call. The CDR3 length is 11 residues. Germline CDR1 is SQVTM and CDR2 is ANQGSEA. Trimming pared 4 bases from V and 7 bases from J, leaving 10 bases between. The CDR3 here is CSVGILGGYTF. The CDR3 region has the DNA TGCAGCGTTGGAATCTTAGGTGGCTACACCTTC.

The chain links TRBV4-3 to TRBJ1-6; D gene uncertain. The V gene's germline CDR1 is LGHNA and CDR2 YSLEER. The CDR3 contains 15 residues. The V end lost 0 bases, the J end lost 9 bases, and 12 bases lay between the germline ends. CDR3 in DNA: TGCGCCAGCAGCCAAGATATGTTATATCTTTCACCCCTCCACTTT. Amino acids: CASSQDMLYLSPLHF.

The gene calls are TRBV19 and TRBJ1-2, with TRBD1 matching over 7 bases. V lost 7 bases and J lost 0; bases outside the gene matches: 8. In germline, CDR1 is LNHDA, CDR2 SQIVND (reference sequence). The CDR3 is made up of 15 amino acids. CDR3 protein: CASNTRDSANYGYTF. As DNA, the CDR3 is TGTGCCAGTAACACCCGGGACAGTGCTAACTATGGCTACACCTTC.

The rearrangement links TRBV30 to TRBJ2-7; D gene unclear. V was trimmed by 1 base and J by 3 bases, leaving 10 bases between them. The CDR3 consists of 13 residues. From germline, CDR1 is GTSNPN and CDR2 SVGIG (reference sequence). The CDR3 loop is CAWSGFRFYEQYF. The DNA of the CDR3 is TGTGCCTGGAGTGGGTTTCGGTTCTACGAGCAGTACTTC.

This clone was counted only a few times. In nucleotides, the CDR3 is TGCGCCAGCAGCTTGGGACGGACTGCCGGGGAGCTGTTTTTT. Translation gives CASSLGRTAGELFF. The rearrangement uses TRBV5-1 and TRBJ2-2, with D tentatively TRBD2 (5 bases). The V end was cut by 0 bases, the J end by 6 bases, with 9 bases between. Germline assignment: CDR1 SGHRS and CDR2 YFSETQ. There are 14 residues in the CDR3.

The chain has TRBV5-1 and TRBJ2-3; D perhaps matches TRBD1 (6 bases). V lost 2 bases and J 6 bases, leaving 7 bases between the germline ends. There are 12 residues in the CDR3. The germline gives CDR1 SGHRS, CDR2 YFSETQ. As DNA, the CDR3 is TGCGCCAGCAGCTTCACAGGGGATACGCAGTATTTT. Translated, it gives CASSFTGDTQYF.

The J gene is TRBJ1-4, the V gene TRBV2; D uncertain. The CDR3 contains 15 residues. V lost 3 bases and J lost 8, with 16 bases in between. Germline V gene data show CDR1 as SNHLY and CDR2 as FYNNEI. The DNA of the CDR3 is TGTGCCAGCAGTGAGGGTGAAGGGCTCGGAGAAAAACTGTTTTTT. Protein product: CASSEGEGLGEKLFF.

CDR3 in DNA: TGTGCCAGCAGCTGGGGCGGGGCGTCCGAGCAGTACTTC. Residues: CASSWGGASEQYF. V gene TRBV11-2 combines with J gene TRBJ2-7; a possible D gene is TRBD2 (6 bases). This CDR3 has 13 amino acids. CDR1 and CDR2 from the germline V gene are SGHAT and FQNNGV. The ends were cut back, 4 bases at V and 6 bases at J, with 13 bases in the middle.

The chain couples TRBV7-9 to TRBJ1-2; TRBD1 is a possible D gene (6 bases). Germline V lookup: CDR1 SEHNR, CDR2 FQNEAQ (reference sequence). Trimming cost V 5 bases and J 3 bases, with 10 bases left between them. The CDR3 runs to 13 residues. The chain's CDR3 is CASSPGTYYGYTF. The DNA for the CDR3 is TGTGCCAGCAGCCCCGGGACATACTATGGCTACACCTTC.

The chain recombines TRBV27 with TRBJ2-7; possible D gene TRBD2, 5 bases. V shed 5 bases and J shed 2 bases, with 13 bases lying between them. Germline CDR1 reads MNHEY; CDR2 reads SMNVEV (reference sequence). The CDR3 spans 14 residues. CDR3 bases: TGTGCCAGCAGTCTCGACGTGACTACCTACGAGCAGTACTTC. It is translated as CASSLDVTTYEQYF.

The chain has TRBV4-2 and TRBJ2-7; D may be TRBD1 (7 bases). The V gene lost 11 bases and the J gene lost 3 bases, with 20 bases spanning the gap. Per germline, CDR1 LGHNA and CDR2 YNFKEQ. The CDR3 length is 14 residues. The CDR3 spells CAAATGEEYYEQYF. The DNA of the CDR3 is TGTGCCGCAGCCACAGGGGAGGAATACTACGAGCAGTACTTC.

The gene calls are TRBV29-1 and TRBJ1-2, with D perhaps TRBD1 (6 bases). The germline V gene encodes CDR1 SQVTM and CDR2 ANQGSEA. This CDR3 is built from 12 residues. V was trimmed by 3 bases and J by 6 bases, leaving 11 bases between them. CDR3: CSVDGGPDGYTF. The CDR3 nucleotides read TGCAGCGTTGACGGGGGGCCCGATGGCTACACCTTC.

The CDR3 DNA is TGTGCCAGCAGCTTGACAGCCAACACTGAAGCTTTCTTT. It codes for CASSLTANTEAFF. The chain joins TRBV5-6 to TRBJ1-1; D is ambiguous. V gave up 1 base and J gave up 2 bases, with 6 bases separating them. Germline CDR1 and CDR2: SGHDT and YYEEEE. This CDR3 has 13 residues.

This clone has a handful of counts. This chain connects TRBV29-1 to TRBJ2-2, with D perhaps matching TRBD1 (5 bases). V dropped 6 bases and J dropped 7 bases, with 9 bases sitting between them. The germline CDR1 and CDR2 sequences are SQVTM and ANQGSEA. The CDR3 has 11 residues. CDR3 in amino acids: CSVRDVGELFF. The CDR3 DNA follows: TGCAGCGTCAGGGATGTCGGGGAGCTGTTTTTT.

A note on this clone: Relative to the germline gene, one junction end is altered; a read error may explain this. The chain has TRBV7-7 and TRBJ2-1; tentative D call: TRBD1 (6 bases). CDR1 and CDR2 (germline): SSHAT, FNYEAQ (reference sequence). This CDR3 has 15 residues. In DNA, the CDR3 is TGTGCTAGCAGCCGAGGGACAAACACCTACAATGAGCAGTTCTTC. Protein: CASSRGTNTYNEQFF.

The chain carries TRBV5-1 and TRBJ2-5; D could derive from TRBD1 or TRBD2 (5 bases each). V was trimmed by 6 bases and J by 5 bases, leaving 20 bases between them. Looked up from germline, CDR1 is SGHRS and CDR2 is YFSETQ. The CDR3 runs 15 residues. The CDR3 DNA is TGCGCCAGCAACACAGGCCGGGGAGTTGGGGAGACCCAGTACTTC. This gives the protein CASNTGRGVGETQYF.

This clone was counted between two and nine times. CDR3 residues: CATLPDRGHTDTQYF. The CDR3 region has the DNA TGTGCCACCCTTCCCGACCGGGGCCACACAGATACGCAGTATTTT. The rearrangement uses TRBV15 and TRBJ2-3, with D perhaps TRBD1 or TRBD2 (5 bases each). The CDR3 has 15 residues. CDR1 is LNHNV, CDR2 YYDKDF, per germline (reference sequence). Trimming removed 8 bases from V and 2 bases from J, with 17 bases in between.

V and J are TRBV29-1 and TRBJ1-1, with unresolved D. V was cut by 3 bases and J by 1 base, with 6 bases left in between. The CDR3 sequence is 12 residues long. In germline, CDR1 is SQVTM, CDR2 ANQGSEA. The CDR3 loop is CSVDTPNTEAFF. The CDR3 nucleotides read TGCAGCGTTGACACCCCGAACACTGAAGCTTTCTTT.

The chain is built from TRBV29-1 and TRBJ1-2; TRBD1 might be the D (6 bases). Trimming shortened V by 7 bases and J by 8 bases, and 14 bases separated the two germline ends. Germline CDR1 is SQVTM and CDR2 is ANQGSEA. The CDR3 runs 11 residues. The CDR3 loop is CSALDGGGYTF. In DNA, the CDR3 is TGCAGCGCCTTGGACGGGGGCGGCTACACCTTC.

This rearrangement joins TRBV30 to TRBJ2-3; D not resolved. This CDR3 is 11 amino acids long. Germline CDR1 reads GTSNPN; CDR2 reads SVGIG (reference sequence). The V gene lost 5 bases and the J gene lost 4 bases, with 7 bases spanning the gap. The CDR3 nucleotides read TGTGCCTGGGGAGACGCAGATACGCAGTATTTT. Its protein is CAWGDADTQYF.

The chain carries TRBV18 and TRBJ1-1, with no clear D. Germline V gene sequence: CDR1 KGHSH, CDR2 LQKENI. This CDR3 has 15 amino acids. Between the trimmed V and J ends, which lost 7 bases and 1 base, there was a span of 16 bases. CDR3 nucleotide sequence: TGTGCCAGCTACAACACCCTGCAGGAGAACACTGAAGCTTTCTTT. Amino acids: CASYNTLQENTEAFF.